This TCR beta chain was captured in a study of response to subunit inactivated influenza vaccine. The study, taken as a whole, reports: A suggestion made by the authors is that each seasonal influenza vaccination recruits few new T cells.

From the RT-PCR reads, TCRdb called clonotypes with MiXCR, one entry per CDR3 protein. The sample lists 750,000 to 850,000 distinct CDR3 sequences; around 20% were seen once. Ten or more counts support this clonotype. The antigen is unknown. Germline CDR1 reads WSHSY; CDR2 reads SAAADI. Trimming cost V 4 bases and J 7 bases, with 5 bases left between them. CDR3 length equals 11 residues. V is TRBV10-2 and J is TRBJ2-1; the D is unclear. The clonotype originates from a man aged 45-60 years who received an inactivated influenza vaccine. The source material was PBMCs from blood, sampled around 5 days after vaccination. The CDR3 loop is CASSVVNEQFF. CDR3 coding DNA: TGCGCCAGCAGTGTAGTGAATGAGCAGTTCTTC.